This section outlines one T cell receptor (beta chain) sequence together with its context. This table comes from immunoSEQ multiplex PCR, and its TCRdb copy is limited to in-frame clones, with some not included. Among some 270,000 clones, roughly 84% were seen once, and the ten largest hold about 6.2%. These data are taken from a study of blood T cell repertoires in COVID-19. Deletions cut 5 bases from V and 6 bases from J, with 8 bases between. Germline CDR1 LNHDA, CDR2 SQIVND (reference sequence). The CDR3 has 13 residues. What was sequenced was PBMCs or T cells enriched from blood (not recorded which). This clonotype was sampled from a woman in her fifties or sixties who had been exposed to COVID-19. The rearrangement uses TRBV19 and TRBJ1-6; D gene uncertain. The DNA of the CDR3 is TGTGCCAGTAGTCCGACGGGTAATTCACCCCTCCACTTT. Protein: CASSPTGNSPLHF.